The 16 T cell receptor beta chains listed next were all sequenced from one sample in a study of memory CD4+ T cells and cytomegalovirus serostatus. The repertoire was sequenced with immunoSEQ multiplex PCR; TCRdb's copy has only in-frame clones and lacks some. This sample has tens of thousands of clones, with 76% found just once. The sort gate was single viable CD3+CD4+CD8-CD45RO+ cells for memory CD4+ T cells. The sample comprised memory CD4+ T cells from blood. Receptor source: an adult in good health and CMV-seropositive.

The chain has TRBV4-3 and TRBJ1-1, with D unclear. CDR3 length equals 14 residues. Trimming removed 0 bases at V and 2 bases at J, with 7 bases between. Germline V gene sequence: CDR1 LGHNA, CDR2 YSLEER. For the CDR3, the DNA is TGCGCCAGCAGCCAAGATCGGGATAACACTGAAGCTTTCTTT. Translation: CASSQDRDNTEAFF.

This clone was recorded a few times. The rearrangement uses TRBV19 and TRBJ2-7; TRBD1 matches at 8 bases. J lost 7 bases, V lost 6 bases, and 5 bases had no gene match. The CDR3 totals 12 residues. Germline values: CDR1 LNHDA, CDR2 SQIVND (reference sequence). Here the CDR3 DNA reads TGTGCCAGTAGGGACAGGGCAGGGGAGCAGTACTTC. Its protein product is CASRDRAGEQYF. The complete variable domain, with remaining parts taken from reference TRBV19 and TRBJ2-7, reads DGGITQSPKYLFRKEGQNVTLSCEQNLNHDAMYWYRQDPGQGLRLIYYSQIVNDFQKGDIAEGYSVSREKKESFPLTVTSAQKNPTAFYLCASRDRAGEQYFGPGTRLTVT.

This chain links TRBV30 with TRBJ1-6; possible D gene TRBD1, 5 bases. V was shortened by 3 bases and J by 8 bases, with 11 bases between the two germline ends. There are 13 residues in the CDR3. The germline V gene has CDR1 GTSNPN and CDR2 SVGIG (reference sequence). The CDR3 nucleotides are TGTGCCTGGAGAAGGGGATTTGATTCACCCCTCCACTTT. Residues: CAWRRGFDSPLHF.

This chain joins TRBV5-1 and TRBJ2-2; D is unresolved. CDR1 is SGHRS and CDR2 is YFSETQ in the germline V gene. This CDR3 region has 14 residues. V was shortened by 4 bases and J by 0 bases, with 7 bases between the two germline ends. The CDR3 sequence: CASSVSANTGELFF. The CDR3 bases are TGCGCCAGCAGCGTTAGTGCGAACACCGGGGAGCTGTTTTTT.

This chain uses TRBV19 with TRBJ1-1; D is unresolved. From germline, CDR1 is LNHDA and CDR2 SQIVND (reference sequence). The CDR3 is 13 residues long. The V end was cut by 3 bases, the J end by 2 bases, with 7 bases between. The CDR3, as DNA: TGTGCCAGTAGTATCTGGCCTAACACTGAAGCTTTCTTT. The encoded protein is CASSIWPNTEAFF. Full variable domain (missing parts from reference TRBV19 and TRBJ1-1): DGGITQSPKYLFRKEGQNVTLSCEQNLNHDAMYWYRQDPGQGLRLIYYSQIVNDFQKGDIAEGYSVSREKKESFPLTVTSAQKNPTAFYLCASSIWPNTEAFFGQGTRLTVV.

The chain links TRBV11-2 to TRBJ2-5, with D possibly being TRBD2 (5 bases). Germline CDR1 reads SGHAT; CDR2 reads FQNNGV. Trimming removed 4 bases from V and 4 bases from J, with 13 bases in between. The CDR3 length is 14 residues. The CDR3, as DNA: TGTGCCAGCAGCTACAACCCGGGGAGAGAGACCCAGTACTTC. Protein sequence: CASSYNPGRETQYF. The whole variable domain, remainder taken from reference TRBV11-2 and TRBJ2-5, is EAGVAQSPRYKIIEKRQSVAFWCNPISGHATLYWYQQILGQGPKLLIQFQNNGVVDDSQLPKDRFSAERLKGVDSTLKIQPAKLEDSAVYLCASSYNPGRETQYFGPGTRLLVL.

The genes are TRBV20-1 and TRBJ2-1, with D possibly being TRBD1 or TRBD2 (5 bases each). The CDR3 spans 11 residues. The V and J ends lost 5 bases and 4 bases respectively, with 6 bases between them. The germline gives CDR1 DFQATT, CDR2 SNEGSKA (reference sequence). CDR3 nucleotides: TGCAGTGCTGAGGGGTACAATGAGCAGTTCTTC. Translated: CSAEGYNEQFF.

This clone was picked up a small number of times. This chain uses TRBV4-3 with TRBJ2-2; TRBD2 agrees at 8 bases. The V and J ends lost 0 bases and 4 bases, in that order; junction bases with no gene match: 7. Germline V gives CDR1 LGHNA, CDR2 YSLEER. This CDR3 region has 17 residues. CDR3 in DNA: TGCGCCAGCAGCCAAGATCGGGGGGGAGATGGCACCGGGGAGCTGTTTTTT. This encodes CASSQDRGGDGTGELFF.

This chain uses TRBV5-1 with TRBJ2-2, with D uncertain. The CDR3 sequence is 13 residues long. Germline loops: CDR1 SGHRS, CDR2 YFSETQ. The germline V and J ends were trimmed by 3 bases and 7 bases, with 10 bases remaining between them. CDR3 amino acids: CASSSPSNGELFF. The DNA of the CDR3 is TGCGCCAGCAGCTCCCCGTCGAACGGGGAGCTGTTTTTT.

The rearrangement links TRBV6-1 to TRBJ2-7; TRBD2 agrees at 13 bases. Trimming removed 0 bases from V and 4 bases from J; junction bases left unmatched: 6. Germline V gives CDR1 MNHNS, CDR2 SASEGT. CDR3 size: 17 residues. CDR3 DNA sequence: TGTGCCAGCAGTGAAGCGCAGACTAGCGGGGGGTTATACGAGCAGTACTTC. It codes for CASSEAQTSGGLYEQYF.

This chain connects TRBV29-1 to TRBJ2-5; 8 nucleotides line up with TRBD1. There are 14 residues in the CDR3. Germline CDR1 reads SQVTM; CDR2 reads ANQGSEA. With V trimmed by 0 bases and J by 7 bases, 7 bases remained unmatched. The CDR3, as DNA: TGCAGCGTTGAAGAGGCAGGGGGCCAGGGGACCCAGTACTTC. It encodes CSVEEAGGQGTQYF.

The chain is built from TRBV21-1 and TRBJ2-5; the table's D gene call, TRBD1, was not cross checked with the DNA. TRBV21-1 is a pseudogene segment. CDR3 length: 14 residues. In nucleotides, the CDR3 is TGTGCCAGTCCGGGACAGGGAGTCCCAGAGACCCAGTACTTC. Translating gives CASPGQGVPETQYF.

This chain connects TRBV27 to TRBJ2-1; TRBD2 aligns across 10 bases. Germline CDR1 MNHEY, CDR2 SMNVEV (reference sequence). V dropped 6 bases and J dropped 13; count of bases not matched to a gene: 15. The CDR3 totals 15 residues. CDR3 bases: TGTGCCAGCAGATACACTAGCGGGGTCTTTCCGACACAGTTCTTC. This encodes CASRYTSGVFPTQFF.

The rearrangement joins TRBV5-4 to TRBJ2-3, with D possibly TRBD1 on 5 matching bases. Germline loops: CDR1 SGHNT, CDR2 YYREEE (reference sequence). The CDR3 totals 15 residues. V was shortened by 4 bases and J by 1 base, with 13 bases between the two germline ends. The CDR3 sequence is CASSPQPRGTDTQYF. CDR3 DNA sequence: TGTGCCAGCAGCCCGCAGCCCAGGGGCACAGATACGCAGTATTTT.

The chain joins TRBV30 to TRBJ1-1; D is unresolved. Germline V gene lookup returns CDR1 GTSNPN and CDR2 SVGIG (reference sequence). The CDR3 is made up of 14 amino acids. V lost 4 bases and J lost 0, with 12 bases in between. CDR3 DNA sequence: TGTGCCTGGACCCGCGGGCAGGTGAACACTGAAGCTTTCTTT. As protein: CAWTRGQVNTEAFF.

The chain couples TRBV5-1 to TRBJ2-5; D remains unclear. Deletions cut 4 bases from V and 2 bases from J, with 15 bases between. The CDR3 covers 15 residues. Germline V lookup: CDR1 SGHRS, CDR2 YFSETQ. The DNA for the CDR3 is TGCGCCAGCAGCGGCGGCGGTGGCAGACAAGAGACCCAGTACTTC. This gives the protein CASSGGGGRQETQYF. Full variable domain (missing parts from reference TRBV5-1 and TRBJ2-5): KAGVTQTPRYLIKTRGQQVTLSCSPISGHRSVSWYQQTPGQGLQFLFEYFSETQRNKGNFPGRFSGRQFSNSRSEMNVSTLELGDSALYLCASSGGGGRQETQYFGPGTRLLVL.